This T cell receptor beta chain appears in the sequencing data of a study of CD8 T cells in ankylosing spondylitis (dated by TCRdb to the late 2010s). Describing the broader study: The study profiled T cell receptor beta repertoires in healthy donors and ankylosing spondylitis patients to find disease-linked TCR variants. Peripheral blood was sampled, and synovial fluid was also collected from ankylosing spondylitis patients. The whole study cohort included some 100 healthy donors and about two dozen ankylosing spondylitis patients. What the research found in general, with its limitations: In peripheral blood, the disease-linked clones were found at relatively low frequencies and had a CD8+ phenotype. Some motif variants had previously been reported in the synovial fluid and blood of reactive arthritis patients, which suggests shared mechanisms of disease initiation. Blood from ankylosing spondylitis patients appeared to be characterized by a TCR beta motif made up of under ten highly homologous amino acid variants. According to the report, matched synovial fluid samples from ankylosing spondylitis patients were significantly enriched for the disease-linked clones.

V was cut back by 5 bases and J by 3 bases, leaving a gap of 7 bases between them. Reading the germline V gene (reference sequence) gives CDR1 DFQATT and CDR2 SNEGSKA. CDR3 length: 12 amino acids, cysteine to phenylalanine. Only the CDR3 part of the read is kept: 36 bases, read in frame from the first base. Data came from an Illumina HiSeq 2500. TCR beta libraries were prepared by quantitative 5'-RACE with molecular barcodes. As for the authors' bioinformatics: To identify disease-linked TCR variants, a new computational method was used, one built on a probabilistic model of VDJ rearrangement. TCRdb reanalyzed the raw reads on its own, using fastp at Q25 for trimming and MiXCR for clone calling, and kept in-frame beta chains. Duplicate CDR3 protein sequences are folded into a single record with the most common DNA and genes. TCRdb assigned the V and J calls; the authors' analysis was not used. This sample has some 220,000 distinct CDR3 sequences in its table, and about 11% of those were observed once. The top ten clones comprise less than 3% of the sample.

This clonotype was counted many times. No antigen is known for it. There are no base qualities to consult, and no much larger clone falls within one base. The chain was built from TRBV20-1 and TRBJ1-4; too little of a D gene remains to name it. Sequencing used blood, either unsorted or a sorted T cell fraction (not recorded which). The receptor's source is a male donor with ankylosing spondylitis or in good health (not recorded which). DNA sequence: TGCAGTGCTCGCGGACCTAATGAAAAACTGTTTTTT. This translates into CSARGPNEKLFF.